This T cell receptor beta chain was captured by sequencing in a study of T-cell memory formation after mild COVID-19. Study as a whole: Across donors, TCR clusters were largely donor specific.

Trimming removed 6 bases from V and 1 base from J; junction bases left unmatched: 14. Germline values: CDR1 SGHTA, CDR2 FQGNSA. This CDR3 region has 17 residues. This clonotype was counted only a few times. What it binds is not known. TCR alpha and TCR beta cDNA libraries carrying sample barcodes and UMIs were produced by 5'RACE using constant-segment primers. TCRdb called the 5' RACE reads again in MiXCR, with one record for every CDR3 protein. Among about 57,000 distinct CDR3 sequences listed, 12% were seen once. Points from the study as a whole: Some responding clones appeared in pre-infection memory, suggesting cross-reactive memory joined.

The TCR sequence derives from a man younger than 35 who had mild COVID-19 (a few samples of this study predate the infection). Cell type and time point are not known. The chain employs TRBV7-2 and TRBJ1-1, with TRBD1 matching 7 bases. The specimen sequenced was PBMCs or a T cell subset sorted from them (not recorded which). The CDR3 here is CASSFTTGTVRNTEAFF. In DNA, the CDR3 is TGTGCCAGCAGTTTTACTACAGGGACAGTCCGGAACACTGAAGCTTTCTTT.